This note documents a single T cell receptor beta chain sequence. A much larger clone lies one base from this, so it may be a read error. Other DNA sequences in the same sample also yield this CDR3. Germline CDR1 reads SGHVS; CDR2 reads FQNEAQ. With 5 bases removed from V and 1 base from J, the gap between germline ends came to 8 bases. The CDR3 runs 13 residues. This entry comes from a study of blood T cell repertoires in COVID-19. Study-level information: The origin of the acute and convalescent COVID-19 samples was the United States, Italy and Spain.

Assay: immunoSEQ multiplex PCR; the TCRdb copy retains only in-frame clones and omits some. The repertoire holds under 150,000 clones, more than 80% seen once, with roughly 8.6% in the top ten. The specimen sequenced was peripheral blood. V gene TRBV7-8 combines with J gene TRBJ1-1, with D maybe TRBD1 (5 bases). This TCR was recovered from a woman at least 80 years old in a cohort sampled during active or convalescent COVID-19. Here the CDR3 DNA reads TGTGCCAGCAGCCCAACAGGGAACACTGAAGCTTTCTTT. It codes for CASSPTGNTEAFF. Variable domain in full (rest from reference TRBV7-8 and TRBJ1-1): GAGVSQSPRYKVAKRGQDVALRCDPISGHVSLFWYQQALGQGPEFLTYFQNEAQLDKSGLPSDRFFAERPEGSVSTLKIQRTQQEDSAVYLCASSPTGNTEAFFGQGTRLTVV.